The text below deals with one T cell receptor (beta chain). The data originate from a study of blood T cell repertoires in COVID-19. About the study: Acute-phase and convalescent COVID-19 samples originated in the United States, Italy and Spain. Sample material is recorded as cDNA or gDNA derived from T cells, B-cell-depleted T cells, or PBMCs.

Method: immunoSEQ multiplex PCR; TCRdb's copy keeps in-frame clones and lacks some. The profile shows tens of thousands of clones, 70% to 90% of them singletons. Germline-derived CDR1 and CDR2 are SQVTM and ANQGSEA. CDR3 length: 12 residues. V was cut by 4 bases and J by 2 bases, with 9 bases left in between. The V gene is TRBV29-1, the J gene TRBJ2-7, with D possibly matching TRBD1 (5 bases). This sequence was found in a woman older than 75 with acute or convalescent COVID-19. The sequenced sample consisted of peripheral blood. CDR3 protein: CSVVAGPYEQYF. DNA of the CDR3: TGCAGCGTTGTGGCAGGGCCCTACGAGCAGTACTTC.